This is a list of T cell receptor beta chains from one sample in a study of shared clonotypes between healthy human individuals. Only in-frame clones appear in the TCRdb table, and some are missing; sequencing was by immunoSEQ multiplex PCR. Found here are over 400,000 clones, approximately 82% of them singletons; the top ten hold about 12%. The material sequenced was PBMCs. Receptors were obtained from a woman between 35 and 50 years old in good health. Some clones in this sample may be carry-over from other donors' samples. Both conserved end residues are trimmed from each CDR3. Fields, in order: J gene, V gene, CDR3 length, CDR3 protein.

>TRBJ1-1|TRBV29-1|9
SVDWNTEAF
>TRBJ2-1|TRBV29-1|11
SVALAGWDEQF
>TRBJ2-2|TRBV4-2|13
ASSQAETTTGELF
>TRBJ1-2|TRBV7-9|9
ASSPRTAQT
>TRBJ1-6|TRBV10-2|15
ASSESPGQGPLGPLH
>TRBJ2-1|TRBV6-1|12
ASSAGLATNEQF
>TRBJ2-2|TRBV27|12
ASRDYPNTGELF
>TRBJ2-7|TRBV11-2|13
ASSSLRLAGGEQY
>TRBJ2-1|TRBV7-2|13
ASSQGGYRYNEQF
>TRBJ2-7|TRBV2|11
ASSTNRVYEQY
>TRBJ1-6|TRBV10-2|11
ATSVSYNSPLH
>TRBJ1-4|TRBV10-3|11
AISAGGDEKLF
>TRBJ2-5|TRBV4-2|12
ASSRTVFQETQY
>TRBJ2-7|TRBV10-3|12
AISEGDRTYEQY
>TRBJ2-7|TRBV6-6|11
ASSIGQAYEQY
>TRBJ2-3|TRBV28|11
ASSEGVRDTQY
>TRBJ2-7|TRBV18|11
ASSQGEGYEQY
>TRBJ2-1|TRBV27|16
ASSSPTHARGSYNEQF
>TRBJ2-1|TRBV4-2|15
ASSQDRGGPSYNEQF
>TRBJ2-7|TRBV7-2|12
ASSLPRTGDEQY
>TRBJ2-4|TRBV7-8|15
ASSLERGVLAKNIQY
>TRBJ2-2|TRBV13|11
ASKGENTGELF
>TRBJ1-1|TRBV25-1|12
ASSRANQNTEAF
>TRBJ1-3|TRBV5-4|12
ASSRTGAGNTIY
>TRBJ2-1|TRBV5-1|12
ASSLSRGDNEQF
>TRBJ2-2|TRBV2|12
ASSPDLWAGELF
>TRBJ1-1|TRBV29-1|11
SVEELAPLGAF
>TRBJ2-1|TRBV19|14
ASSTRLATTYNEQF
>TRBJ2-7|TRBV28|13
ASRTRTSGYYGQY
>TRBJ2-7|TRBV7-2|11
ASSLLYYYEQY